Listed here is a single TCR beta chain. Its specificity is not known. The assay was immunoSEQ multiplex PCR, and TCRdb's table has in-frame clones only and misses some. This sample has 150,000 or so clones, with 94% found just once. The V gene's germline CDR1 is LGHDT and CDR2 YNNKEL (reference sequence). Unmatched junction bases numbered 2, after V lost 4 bases and J lost 11 bases. The CDR3 sequence is 12 residues long. The data belong to a study of T cell responses to AZD1222 COVID-19 vaccine. Study-level points and caveats: Sampling captured repertoires only after the peak T cell response. It was only a handful of AZD1222 recipients who were seropositive at baseline.

The V gene is TRBV3-1 (or the pseudogene TRBV3-2), the J gene TRBJ1-5; 10 bases line up with TRBD1. This TCR came from an adult who received the AZD1222 COVID-19 vaccine. The specimen was peripheral blood, collected 28 days after the second AZD1222 dose. CDR3 sequence reads: CASSLGQGTQHF. As DNA, the CDR3 is TGTGCCAGCAGCCTGGGACAGGGGACCCAGCATTTT.